The source of this T cell receptor (beta chain) is a study of CXCR3-negative and CXCR3-positive naive CD8 T cells. General study findings and limits: Comparison of naive subsets found surface CD5 to be comparable, and TCR strength was inferred on the basis of TRB CDR3 properties.

With UMI labels, 5' RACE was used to prepare the TRB cDNA libraries. Reanalyzing the 5' RACE reads, TCRdb keeps one entry per CDR3 protein, without DNA. The sample shows around 140,000 distinct CDR3 sequences, and 0.45% to 0.6% sits with its ten largest clones. The CDR3 spans 15 residues. From germline, CDR1 is LNHNV and CDR2 YYDKDF (reference sequence). With regard to this clonotype: Its antigen remains unidentified.

Every subset of CD8+ T cells was sorted in triplicate at approximately 300,000 cells each. The gene calls are TRBV15 and TRBJ1-5; TCRdb's D call of TRBD1 is untestable without DNA. The clonotype originates from a human donor in good health. Some clones in this sample may be carry-over from other donors' samples. Sequencing input: naive CXCR3- CD8+ T cells from blood. Subset reported: CD45RO-CCR7+CD27+CD95- naive CD8+ T cells lacking CXCR3 (TNR3-). CDR3 amino acids: CATSKREHHNQPQHF.